The entry that follows covers one TCR beta chain sequence. Germline assignment: CDR1 SEHNR and CDR2 FQNEAQ (reference sequence). The J segment lost 8 bases and the V segment lost 3 bases, leaving 11 bases of the junction unmatched. The CDR3 has 15 amino acids. These data are taken from a study of blood T cell repertoires in COVID-19. The data were produced by immunoSEQ multiplex PCR, yet TCRdb's version contains in-frame clones alone and is incomplete. This table has fewer than 200,000 clones, roughly 85% appearing once. This receptor was identified in a human donor with acute or convalescent COVID-19. The donor label of this sample is uncertain. The sequenced sample consisted of peripheral blood. The chain carries TRBV7-9 and TRBJ2-3, with 7 positions matching TRBD2. The CDR3 loop reads CASSFSRGGDGTQYF. The CDR3 region has the DNA TGTGCCAGCAGCTTCTCCCGGGGAGGGGACGGTACGCAGTATTTT.